This TCR beta chain was obtained from a study of cytomegalovirus exposure and HLA in healthy donors. The CDR3 is 15 residues long. CDR1 and CDR2 from the germline V gene are SGHRS and YFSETQ. Trimming cost V 2 bases and J 4 bases, with 12 bases left between them. Findings and limits, study-wide: Solely CMV serostatus was available to characterize immune exposure. Later analysis identified a missense DCLRE1C variant that was linked to TCR beta V- and J-gene trimming.

Comment on this clone: Its matching antigen is unknown.

Primers included in the PCR were 60 Vbeta and 13 Jbeta primers. The table came from immunoSEQ multiplex PCR; TCRdb's copy has only in-frame clones and leaves some out. Among 78,000 or so clones listed, around 62% were seen once. This receptor was identified in a male donor in good health and CMV-seropositive. This chain uses TRBV5-1 with TRBJ2-2; tentative D call: TRBD2 (7 bases). Input material: PBMCs. CDR3 nucleotides: TGCGCCAGCAGCTTCGGAGGGGGGGGCACCGGGGAGCTGTTTTTT. The encoded protein is CASSFGGGGTGELFF.